The 26 T cell receptor beta chains reported below all come from one sample, sequenced in a study of cytomegalovirus exposure and HLA in healthy donors. Both 60 Vbeta primers and 13 Jbeta primers went into the PCR. Only in-frame clones appear in the TCRdb table, and some are missing; sequencing was by immunoSEQ multiplex PCR. This sample has about 180,000 clones, with under 85% found just once. The sample consisted of PBMCs. The origin of the receptors is a male donor in good health and CMV-seronegative.

The chain employs TRBV6-5 and TRBJ1-5; TRBD1 agrees at 7 bases. V was clipped by 10 bases and J by 4 bases; unmatched bases: 10. Per germline, CDR1 MNHEY and CDR2 SVGAGI. The CDR3 extends over 14 amino acids. The DNA of the CDR3 is TGTGCCACGACCGGGTCAGGGGGTAATCAGCCCCAGCATTTT. Amino acid sequence: CATTGSGGNQPQHF.

A few counts support this clone. The V call is TRBV7-3, the J call TRBJ1-2, with a weak D call TRBD1 (5 bases). CDR1 SGHTA and CDR2 FQGTGA come from the germline V gene. Trimming stripped 0 bases from V and 0 bases from J, with 8 bases between. CDR3 length: 15 residues. Written as DNA, the CDR3 is TGTGCCAGCAGCTTAACAGGGGATACTAACTATGGCTACACCTTC. The encoded protein is CASSLTGDTNYGYTF.

This clone has only a few counts. The chain carries TRBV9 and TRBJ1-2; D call uncertain. The V end lost 4 bases, the J end lost 7 bases, and 11 bases lay between the germline ends. The CDR3 has 12 residues. In germline, CDR1 is SGDLS, CDR2 YYNGEE. This CDR3 is CASSPTGSGYTF. The CDR3 region has the DNA TGTGCCAGCAGCCCTACGGGGTCTGGCTACACCTTC.

The rearrangement uses TRBV30 and TRBJ1-5, with D uncertain. The CDR3 runs 14 residues. Trimming stripped 2 bases from V and 0 bases from J, with 8 bases between. Germline V CDR1 and CDR2: GTSNPN, SVGIG (reference sequence). The CDR3 DNA is TGTGCCTGGAGTCTCAGATATAGCAATCAGCCCCAGCATTTT. Translating gives CAWSLRYSNQPQHF.

The chain combines TRBV4-2 with TRBJ1-2; 10 bases line up with TRBD1. The CDR3 has 14 amino acids. CDR1 and CDR2 from the germline V gene are LGHNA and YNFKEQ. J gave up 8 bases and V 3 bases, and 6 bases lay outside the gene matches. DNA for the CDR3: TGTGCCAGCAGCCAGGCGACAGGGGGCAAGGGCTACACCTTC. Protein sequence: CASSQATGGKGYTF.

The chain joins TRBV6-5 to TRBJ1-2; no definite D call. V gave up 2 bases and J gave up 8 bases, with 15 bases separating them. CDR3 size: 14 residues. Germline CDR1 is MNHEY and CDR2 is SVGAGI. CDR3 in DNA: TGTGCCAGCAGTTACCAAAACACTGGCGGCGGCTACACCTTC. Amino acid sequence: CASSYQNTGGGYTF.

A word on this clone: Other DNA sequences in this sample translate to the same CDR3. This chain connects TRBV2 to TRBJ1-6; no reliable D call. CDR1 and CDR2 from the germline V gene are SNHLY and FYNNEI. V was trimmed by 4 bases and J by 0 bases, leaving 7 bases between them. This CDR3 region has 15 residues. CDR3 amino acids: CASSGDSSYNSPLHF. DNA for the CDR3: TGTGCCAGCAGTGGTGATAGCTCCTATAATTCACCCCTCCACTTT. Drawing the rest from reference TRBV2 and TRBJ1-6, the complete variable domain is EPEVTQTPSHQVTQMGQEVILRCVPISNHLYFYWYRQILGQKVEFLVSFYNNEISEKSEIFDDQFSVERPDGSNFTLKIRSTKLEDSAMYFCASSGDSSYNSPLHFGNGTRLTVT.

The gene calls are TRBV11-2 and TRBJ1-5; no definite D call. The germline V gene encodes CDR1 SGHAT and CDR2 FQNNGV. V was pared by 1 base and J by 5 bases, with 12 bases between. The CDR3 has 15 residues. CDR3: CASSLARSGDQPQHF. The CDR3 nucleotides read TGTGCCAGCAGCTTAGCTCGGTCAGGCGATCAGCCCCAGCATTTT.

The rearrangement links TRBV9 to TRBJ1-3; D not certain. The V gene's germline CDR1 is SGDLS and CDR2 YYNGEE. CDR3 size: 17 residues. Trimming cost V 0 bases and J 9 bases, with 22 bases left between them. In DNA, the CDR3 is TGTGCCAGCAGCGTAGATGGGTACGGGATTTTAGGTGGCACCATATATTTT. The encoded protein is CASSVDGYGILGGTIYF.

J is TRBJ1-3 and V is TRBV11-2, with a tentative D call TRBD1 (5 bases). Germline assignment: CDR1 SGHAT and CDR2 FQNNGV. Trimming cost V 10 bases and J 4 bases, with 11 bases left between them. This CDR3 comprises 12 residues. The CDR3 DNA follows: TGTGCCACCCGCGGGGGAGGAAACACCATATATTTT. Translation gives CATRGGGNTIYF.

The chain has TRBV28 and TRBJ1-3, with 7 bases that match TRBD1. CDR1 and CDR2 from the germline V gene are MDHEN and SYDVKM. After removal of 4 bases from V and 0 bases from J, the junction contained 3 bases not matched to a gene. There are 15 residues in the CDR3. The CDR3 region has the DNA TGTGCCAGCAGTTCAGGGGGAACCTCTGGAAACACCATATATTTT. This encodes CASSSGGTSGNTIYF.

The chain recombines TRBV28 with TRBJ1-1; 8 nucleotides line up with TRBD1. Germline V lookup: CDR1 MDHEN, CDR2 SYDVKM. Germline trimming cut 4 bases from V and 6 bases from J; bases unmatched to any gene: 13. The CDR3 loop spans 16 amino acids. The CDR3: CASSSPAGQGYAEAFF. Written as DNA, the CDR3 is TGTGCCAGCAGTTCCCCGGCCGGACAGGGTTATGCTGAAGCTTTCTTT.

The chain is built from TRBV28 and TRBJ2-3; TRBD2 matches 7 bases. The trim removed 4 bases at V and 2 bases at J, leaving 6 bases unmatched. The CDR3 spans 15 residues. The germline V gene has CDR1 MDHEN and CDR2 SYDVKM. CDR3 sequence (DNA): TGTGCCAGCAGTTCGCTAGCGGAAATCACAGATACGCAGTATTTT. Translated, it gives CASSSLAEITDTQYF.

The rearrangement links TRBV13 to TRBJ2-1; 10 positions agree with TRBD2. V lost 5 bases and J lost 16; bases outside the gene matches: 8. Germline-derived CDR1 and CDR2 are PRHDT and FYEKMQ (reference sequence). This CDR3 has 12 residues. CDR3 region: CASSPPSGSHFF. CDR3 nucleotide sequence: TGTGCCAGCAGCCCCCCTAGCGGGAGCCACTTCTTC. The full variable domain, with the rest looked up from reference TRBV13 and TRBJ2-1, is AAGVIQSPRHLIKEKRETATLKCYPIPRHDTVYWYQQGPGQDPQFLISFYEKMQSDKGSIPDRFSAQQFSDYHSELNMSSLELGDSALYFCASSPPSGSHFFGPGTRLTVL.

The chain couples TRBV6-1 to TRBJ2-5; TRBD1 aligns across 7 bases. Germline values: CDR1 MNHNS, CDR2 SASEGT. V dropped 4 bases and J dropped 5; count of bases not matched to a gene: 4. This CDR3 region has 13 residues. CDR3 coding DNA: TGTGCCAGCAGTGGTGGACAGGAGGAGACCCAGTACTTC. It yields the protein CASSGGQEETQYF.

This clone appeared a single time. The V call is TRBV2, the J call TRBJ2-1, with 8 positions matching TRBD2. The CDR3 spans 13 residues. The V gene's germline CDR1 is SNHLY and CDR2 FYNNEI. DNA for the CDR3: TGTGTCGGGCGGGAGGTCCCCTACAATGAGCAGTTCTTC. This gives the protein CVGREVPYNEQFF.

V is TRBV7-9 and J is TRBJ1-3; D is ambiguous. The CDR3 contains 12 residues. CDR1 SEHNR and CDR2 FQNEAQ come from the germline V gene (reference sequence). Trimming left V 7 bases short and J 8 bases short, with 12 bases between. CDR3 sequence: CASTPLSDTIYF. The DNA of the CDR3 is TGTGCCAGCACTCCTCTGTCGGACACCATATATTTT.

The chain combines TRBV7-9 with TRBJ2-5; D is possibly TRBD1 (6 bases). The germline gives CDR1 SEHNR, CDR2 FQNEAQ (reference sequence). V gave up 2 bases and J gave up 5 bases, with 12 bases separating them. The CDR3 contains 14 residues. The CDR3 DNA reads as TGTGCCAGCAGCTTAATCCACAGGGCGGAGACCCAGTACTTC. It codes for CASSLIHRAETQYF.

CDR3 protein: CASSESGRGLTKNIQYF. The CDR3 DNA is TGTGCCAGTAGTGAGAGCGGGAGGGGGTTAACCAAAAACATTCAGTACTTC. J is TRBJ2-4 and V is TRBV19; 10 bases are a match to TRBD2. There are 17 residues in the CDR3. J gave up 2 bases and V 5 bases, and 9 bases lay outside the gene matches. Germline V gene data show CDR1 as LNHDA and CDR2 as SQIVND (reference sequence).

This clone came up once. The rearrangement joins TRBV5-1 to TRBJ2-7; no reliable D call. The ends were cut back, 2 bases at V and 6 bases at J, with 12 bases in the middle. Germline V gene data show CDR1 as SGHRS and CDR2 as YFSETQ. The CDR3 is made up of 13 amino acids. The CDR3 sequence is CASSLFPPGEQYF. The DNA of the CDR3 is TGCGCCAGCAGCTTATTCCCCCCAGGCGAGCAGTACTTC.

The CDR3 here is CASSRFPSGRVADTQYF. CDR3 in DNA: TGTGCCAGCAGCCGATTTCCCAGCGGGAGGGTCGCAGATACGCAGTATTTT. The chain joins TRBV7-2 to TRBJ2-3; 10 nucleotides align to TRBD2. Looked up from germline, CDR1 is SGHTA and CDR2 is FQGNSA. Trimming cost V 5 bases and J 4 bases; bases outside gene matches: 12. This CDR3 is 17 amino acids long.

The rearrangement joins TRBV6-5 to TRBJ2-7; 9 bases agree with TRBD1. The CDR3 consists of 14 residues. V gave up 5 bases and J gave up 5 bases; unmatched junction bases: 7. Looked up from germline, CDR1 is MNHEY and CDR2 is SVGAGI. CDR3 nucleotide sequence: TGTGCCAGCAGTGCCTACAGGGGGCTGAACGAGCAGTACTTC. This translates into CASSAYRGLNEQYF.

The genes are TRBV7-2 and TRBJ2-2; possible D gene TRBD2, 6 bases. Germline V gene lookup returns CDR1 SGHTA and CDR2 FQGNSA. Trimming removed 5 bases at V and 1 base at J, with 11 bases between. CDR3 length equals 15 residues. The CDR3 region has the DNA TGTGCCAGCAGCGGACACGGGGGGAACACCGGGGAGCTGTTTTTT. Amino acids: CASSGHGGNTGELFF.

The chain couples TRBV27 to TRBJ1-2; 9 nucleotides line up with TRBD1. Germline values: CDR1 MNHEY, CDR2 SMNVEV (reference sequence). V gave up 5 bases and J gave up 5 bases; unmatched junction bases: 12. The CDR3 loop spans 16 amino acids. The CDR3 region is CASSPGTGMSSYGYTF. CDR3 coding DNA: TGTGCCAGCAGTCCCGGGACAGGGATGTCCTCGTATGGCTACACCTTC.

This clone has more than one count but fewer than ten. The genes are TRBV30 and TRBJ1-3; D is possibly TRBD1 (5 bases). V lost 0 bases and J 1 base, leaving 7 bases between the germline ends. Germline V gene sequence: CDR1 GTSNPN, CDR2 SVGIG (reference sequence). The CDR3 totals 14 residues. The CDR3 DNA follows: TGTGCCTGGAGTGTCGGGACTTCTGGAAACACCATATATTTT. This sequence encodes CAWSVGTSGNTIYF.

The genes are TRBV30 and TRBJ1-2; a possible D gene is TRBD1 (6 bases). Trimming left V 3 bases short and J 6 bases short, with 14 bases between. This CDR3 spans 13 amino acids. CDR1 and CDR2 from the germline V gene are GTSNPN and SVGIG (reference sequence). CDR3: CAWSVLGADGYTF. The CDR3 bases are TGTGCCTGGAGCGTCCTGGGGGCGGATGGCTACACCTTC.